There are a few counts of the clone carrying this T cell receptor (beta chain). Sample time point: persistent/refractory GD, antithyroid drugs over 5 years with positive TRAb. RNA from PBMCs was the source of the TCR library. Building of the TCR beta libraries involved iRepertoire HTBI primers and Arm-PCR of CDR3 regions. MiXCR, applied by TCRdb to the multiplex PCR reads, yields one record per CDR3 protein. This table has almost 350,000 distinct CDR3 sequences, around 20% appearing once. This sample is drawn from a study of regulatory T cells in long-lasting Graves disease. Study overall: The term persistent Graves' disease signified upward of 5 years on antithyroid drugs with positive TSH receptor antibodies.

The material sequenced was peripheral blood mononuclear cells (PBMCs), taken when the disease was refractory, from a patient treated with antithyroid drugs. The TCR was taken from a female donor with Graves disease.

The CDR3 bases are TGTGCCAGCAGGGGACAGCCCGGGGCCAACGTCCTGACTTTC. Translated: CASRGQPGANVLTF. The gene calls are TRBV6-1 and TRBJ2-6; 7 nucleotides match TRBD1. The V segment lost 6 bases and the J segment 4 bases; nucleotides outside the gene matches: 3. Per the germline V gene, CDR1 is MNHNS and CDR2 is SASEGT. The CDR3 sequence is 14 residues long.